These T cell receptor beta chains were read from a single sample in a study of cytotoxic CD8 clonotypes in ibrutinib-treated CLL. TCRdb keeps only in-frame clones here, not all; method: immunoSEQ multiplex PCR. The sample consists of approximately 26,000 clones, almost 85% of them appearing once. The sample here was PBMCs, taken after 24 months of ibrutinib treatment. The receptors here all came from a human donor with chronic lymphocytic leukemia. The CDR3 runs from the conserved cysteine through the conserved F or W. The D gene is left open where the match is weak. Clone size is shown for a subset of rows, as once, few, many or a class of expanded clone.

TRBV6-5,TRBJ2-4,TRBD1,.,TGTGCCAGCAGTTACCTAGATGACAGGGAGATGAACATTCAGTACTTC,CASSYLDDREMNIQYF
TRBV19,TRBJ1-1,TRBD1,few,TGTGCCAGTAGTAGTGGCAGGGGGATTAACACTGAAGCTTTCTTT,CASSSGRGINTEAFF
TRBV6-1,TRBJ2-4,.,.,TGTGCCAGCAGTTTTACGACGGTTCAGTACTTC,CASSFTTVQYF
TRBV7-2,TRBJ1-3,.,.,TGTGCCAGCAGGCGCACAGGGTCGGGAAACACCATATATTTT,CASRRTGSGNTIYF
TRBV4-2,TRBJ2-1,TRBD2,.,TGTGCCAGCAGCCCACTAGCGGGGGACTACAATGAGCAGTTCTTC,CASSPLAGDYNEQFF
TRBV27,TRBJ2-1,.,.,TGTGCCAGCAGTTTTTCGCGGGGGACACATGAGCAGTTCTTC,CASSFSRGTHEQFF
TRBV27,TRBJ2-7,TRBD2,.,TGTGCCAGCAGTTACAGCGGGGGGGCCCGAAGCGAGCAGTACTTC,CASSYSGGARSEQYF
TRBV5-1,TRBJ1-5,.,.,TGCGCCAGCAGCCTAGAGGCGGGGCAGCCCCAGCATTTT,CASSLEAGQPQHF
TRBV6-9,TRBJ1-5,.,.,TGTGCCAGCAGTTACGATCGGCAGCTCAATCAGCCCCAGCATTTT,CASSYDRQLNQPQHF
TRBV5-4,TRBJ2-3,TRBD2,.,TGTGCCAGCAGCCTCCGACTAGCGGGGGGCACAGATACGCAGTATTTT,CASSLRLAGGTDTQYF
TRBV6-5,TRBJ2-5,.,.,TGTGCCAGCAGCAGGGACTCTGGGGCCCAGTACTTC,CASSRDSGAQYF
TRBV7-2,TRBJ1-4,.,.,TGTGCCAGCAGTCGAGCCGGGACGGAAAATGAAAAACTGTTTTTT,CASSRAGTENEKLFF
TRBV27,TRBJ2-7,.,.,TGTGCCAGCAGTTTTAGTTCCCGGTCCTACGAGCAGTACTTC,CASSFSSRSYEQYF
TRBV4-1,TRBJ2-5,TRBD2,.,TGCGCCAGCAGCCAAGAAGGGACTAGCGGGGGGAGGTCGCAGTACTTC,CASSQEGTSGGRSQYF
TRBV7-7,TRBJ2-5,TRBD2,.,TGTGCTAGCAGCTTAGAAGGACTAGTAGGAGAGACCCAGTACTTC,CASSLEGLVGETQYF
TRBV29-1,TRBJ1-4,.,.,TGCAGCGTTGAAGACAGGGGTAATGAAAAACTGTTTTTT,CSVEDRGNEKLFF
TRBV11-2,TRBJ2-2,.,.,TGTGCCAGCAGCCCCCTGCTAGGGCTAGTTGTCACCGGGGAGCTGTTTTTT,CASSPLLGLVVTGELFF
TRBV5-1,TRBJ2-3,.,.,TGCGCCAGCAGCACAGCAGGGGTAGGAACAGATACGCAGTATTTT,CASSTAGVGTDTQYF
TRBV27,TRBJ1-1,.,.,TGTGCCAGCAGACAGGTCTTGGGCACTGAAGCTTTCTTT,CASRQVLGTEAFF
TRBV2,TRBJ1-5,TRBD1,.,TGTGCCAGCAACCTTGGACAGGGAGGGGGGAACAATCAGCCCCAGCATTTT,CASNLGQGGGNNQPQHF